What follows are 22 T cell receptor beta chains derived from one specimen sequenced in a study of lymphopenia after photon versus proton radiotherapy. The method was immunoSEQ multiplex PCR; TCRdb's version includes in-frame clones alone and lacks a portion of them. The sample yields 17,000 or so clones, 75% to 90% seen once. Material: peripheral blood, obtained from a patient treated with proton-based radiotherapy. The receptors originated from an older man with pancreatic cancer.

The chain links TRBV7-9 to TRBJ1-1; no definite D call. This CDR3 spans 13 amino acids. Between the trimmed V and J ends, which lost 5 bases and 2 bases, there was a span of 9 bases. Germline values: CDR1 SEHNR, CDR2 FQNEAQ (reference sequence). As DNA, the CDR3 is TGTGCCAGCAGCCCCAGTGCTAACACTGAAGCTTTCTTT. Encoded protein: CASSPSANTEAFF.

The rearrangement links TRBV11-2 to TRBJ1-1; no firm D call. This CDR3 spans 15 amino acids. The V and J ends lost 8 bases and 6 bases respectively, with 22 bases between them. CDR1 and CDR2 (germline): SGHAT, FQNNGV. The CDR3 DNA reads as TGTGCCAGCGTCAACAGAAGATTGGGGAGGGCTGAAGCTTTCTTT. Its translation: CASVNRRLGRAEAFF.

V and J are TRBV10-3 and TRBJ2-3, with a tentative D call TRBD2 (5 bases). The V gene's germline CDR1 is ENHRY and CDR2 SYGVKD. The CDR3 length is 13 residues. V was clipped by 2 bases and J by 2 bases, with 5 bases between them. DNA for the CDR3: TGTGCCATCAGTGAGCTAGCCACAGATACGCAGTATTTT. Encoded protein: CAISELATDTQYF.

This clone was recorded once. CDR3 DNA: TGTGCCAGCAGCTTCGACAGGGGACGAAATTCACCCCTCCACTTT. As protein: CASSFDRGRNSPLHF. J is TRBJ1-6 and V is TRBV6-5; 8 bases align to TRBD1. Germline V gene sequence: CDR1 MNHEY, CDR2 SVGAGI. The CDR3 runs 15 residues. V shed 6 bases and J 7 bases; nucleotides not matched to a gene: 8.

The chain combines TRBV29-1 with TRBJ2-2; 8 bases fit TRBD1. Germline V gene sequence: CDR1 SQVTM, CDR2 ANQGSEA. Losses at the gene ends were 7 bases for V and 7 bases for J; bases not matched to a gene: 5. The CDR3 totals 12 residues. In DNA form, the CDR3 reads TGCAGCGCCGGACAGGGAAACGGGGAGCTGTTTTTT. This codes for CSAGQGNGELFF.

This sequence joins TRBV18 and TRBJ1-2; 7 bases line up with TRBD1. The V and J ends lost 1 base and 0 bases, in that order; junction bases with no gene match: 8. Germline CDR1 and CDR2: KGHSH and LQKENI. The CDR3 spans 17 residues. This CDR3 is CASSPQTGQSPNYGYTF. As DNA, the CDR3 is TGTGCCAGCTCACCACAAACGGGACAGTCACCTAACTATGGCTACACCTTC.

This clone showed up just once. The chain recombines TRBV29-1 with TRBJ2-2; 8 bases align to TRBD2. Germline CDR1 reads SQVTM; CDR2 reads ANQGSEA. Germline trimming cut 5 bases from V and 5 bases from J; bases unmatched to any gene: 7. The CDR3 has 14 residues. CDR3 DNA sequence: TGCAGCGTTACGGGCGGGGGGCCGACCGGGGAGCTGTTTTTT. Translation gives CSVTGGGPTGELFF.

The CDR3 protein is CASSWGVNTDTQYF. The DNA of the CDR3 is TGTGCCAGCAGCTGGGGCGTAAACACAGATACGCAGTATTTT. This chain joins TRBV5-4 and TRBJ2-3, with D tentatively TRBD1 (5 bases). The CDR3 has 14 residues. The germline V gene has CDR1 SGHNT and CDR2 YYREEE (reference sequence). The V and J ends lost 3 bases and 2 bases respectively, with 10 bases between them.

This clone came up a few times. J is TRBJ2-2 and V is TRBV2; 7 nucleotides line up with TRBD2. Germline CDR1 SNHLY, CDR2 FYNNEI. The CDR3 totals 15 residues. The junction had 5 bases not matched to a gene; V was cut back by 3 bases and J by 4 bases. The CDR3 nucleotides are TGTGCCAGCAGTGAGAGGCGGGGGTCCACCGGGGAGCTGTTTTTT. This gives the protein CASSERRGSTGELFF. The full variable domain, rest sourced from reference TRBV2 and TRBJ2-2, is EPEVTQTPSHQVTQMGQEVILRCVPISNHLYFYWYRQILGQKVEFLVSFYNNEISEKSEIFDDQFSVERPDGSNFTLKIRSTKLEDSAMYFCASSERRGSTGELFFGEGSRLTVL.

This chain joins TRBV2 and TRBJ2-1, with 7 bases lining up with TRBD2. J was trimmed by 10 bases and V by 4 bases; bases with no gene match: 13. The CDR3 length is 15 residues. Germline CDR1 and CDR2: SNHLY and FYNNEI. CDR3 bases: TGTGCCAGCAGTGCCACTAGCGTGGACACGTCGGAGCAGTTCTTC. It encodes CASSATSVDTSEQFF. The variable domain in full, with the rest retrieved from reference TRBV2 and TRBJ2-1, is EPEVTQTPSHQVTQMGQEVILRCVPISNHLYFYWYRQILGQKVEFLVSFYNNEISEKSEIFDDQFSVERPDGSNFTLKIRSTKLEDSAMYFCASSATSVDTSEQFFGPGTRLTVL.

V usage is TRBV11-3 and J usage is TRBJ2-3; TRBD1 matches 8 bases. The germline gives CDR1 SGHNT, CDR2 YENEEA. The CDR3 has 16 residues. V gave up 2 bases and J gave up 2 bases; unmatched junction bases: 6. CDR3 nucleotides: TGTGCCAGCAGCTTATTGGGACAGGATTCCACAGATACGCAGTATTTT. This encodes CASSLLGQDSTDTQYF.

The V gene is TRBV7-6, the J gene TRBJ2-2; 9 bases fit TRBD1. After removal of 4 bases from V and 3 bases from J, the junction contained 12 bases not matched to a gene. The CDR3 spans 18 residues. CDR1 is SGHVS and CDR2 is FNYEAQ in the germline V gene. The CDR3 coding sequence is TGTGCCAGCAGCTCCATATTACAGGGGGCTGGGTACACCGGGGAGCTGTTTTTT. Amino acid sequence: CASSSILQGAGYTGELFF.

This chain connects TRBV7-3 to TRBJ2-2; TRBD1 or TRBD2 may be the D gene (5 bases each). Trimming left V 3 bases short and J 2 bases short, with 7 bases between. Germline values: CDR1 SGHTA, CDR2 FQGTGA. The CDR3 extends over 14 amino acids. The CDR3 region is CASSFRGNTGELFF. The CDR3 nucleotides read TGTGCCAGCAGCTTCCGGGGCAACACCGGGGAGCTGTTTTTT.

A few counts support this clone. The chain is built from TRBV19 and TRBJ1-2; TRBD1 matches at 11 bases. Germline assignment: CDR1 LNHDA and CDR2 SQIVND (reference sequence). Trimming took 4 bases from V and 8 from J; bases not matched to a gene: 9. This CDR3 contains 15 residues. CDR3 in DNA: TGTGCCAGTAGTAAGCCCGGGACAGGGGGAAGCGGCTACACCTTC. Encoded protein: CASSKPGTGGSGYTF.

The count of this clone is one. The chain carries TRBV5-1 and TRBJ1-4; weak D call: TRBD1 (5 bases). The CDR3 consists of 14 residues. Germline loops: CDR1 SGHRS, CDR2 YFSETQ. The V end was cut by 4 bases, the J end by 0 bases, with 7 bases between. The CDR3: CASSLGATNEKLFF. The CDR3 DNA is TGCGCCAGCAGCCTGGGGGCAACTAATGAAAAACTGTTTTTT. Using reference TRBV5-1 and TRBJ1-4 for the parts outside the CDR3, the full variable domain is KAGVTQTPRYLIKTRGQQVTLSCSPISGHRSVSWYQQTPGQGLQFLFEYFSETQRNKGNFPGRFSGRQFSNSRSEMNVSTLELGDSALYLCASSLGATNEKLFFGSGTQLSVL.

This clone was detected once. The V call is TRBV6-1, the J call TRBJ2-5; 8 bases align to TRBD2. The CDR3 totals 18 residues. The germline V gene has CDR1 MNHNS and CDR2 SASEGT. J lost 5 bases, V lost 0 bases, and 14 bases had no gene match. In DNA, the CDR3 is TGTGCCAGCAGTGAAGCCACCACGGCTAGCGGGCCCAGGGAGACCCAGTACTTC. This sequence encodes CASSEATTASGPRETQYF.

The chain joins TRBV6-5 to TRBJ1-2; D is unresolved. V gave up 5 bases and J gave up 2 bases, with 12 bases separating them. CDR3 size: 14 residues. CDR1 is MNHEY and CDR2 is SVGAGI in the germline V gene. The CDR3 loop reads CASSPFTANYGYTF. CDR3 sequence (DNA): TGTGCCAGCAGTCCCTTCACTGCAAACTATGGCTACACCTTC.

V usage is TRBV6-7 and J usage is TRBJ1-2; a possible D gene is TRBD1 (5 bases). TRBV6-7 is placed among ORFs of uncertain function. CDR3 length equals 13 residues. Trimming stripped 2 bases from V and 4 bases from J, with 8 bases between. CDR3 nucleotide sequence: TGTGCCAGCAGTTACGAGACAGCCTATGGCTACACCTTC. It yields the protein CASSYETAYGYTF.

The chain uses TRBV6-5 and TRBJ1-6; TRBD1 matches 8 bases. V was pared by 6 bases and J by 7 bases, with 8 bases of the junction left unmatched. The germline CDR1 and CDR2 sequences are MNHEY and SVGAGI. There are 15 residues in the CDR3. The CDR3 DNA reads as TGTGCCAGCAGGGGGACAGGAATAAGGAATTCACCCCTCCACTTT. This translates into CASRGTGIRNSPLHF.

The genes are TRBV2 and TRBJ2-1, with a tentative D call TRBD1 (5 bases). The CDR3 has 13 amino acids. Germline V CDR1 and CDR2: SNHLY, FYNNEI. The V end was cut by 6 bases, the J end by 5 bases, with 11 bases between. The CDR3 bases are TGTGCCAGCAGCCTAGGACAAAACAATGAGCAGTTCTTC. This gives the protein CASSLGQNNEQFF.

The V and J genes are TRBV4-1 and TRBJ1-4, with D uncertain. CDR3 length equals 17 residues. Germline CDR1 MGHRA, CDR2 YSYEKL. The germline V and J ends were trimmed by 4 bases and 0 bases, with 15 bases remaining between them. The DNA of the CDR3 is TGCGCCAGCAGCCCAAAGATGGAGAGGACAACTAATGAAAAACTGTTTTTT. As protein: CASSPKMERTTNEKLFF.

The chain recombines TRBV13 with TRBJ1-4; D ambiguous. V dropped 5 bases and J dropped 5 bases, with 18 bases sitting between them. The V gene's germline CDR1 is PRHDT and CDR2 FYEKMQ (reference sequence). This CDR3 has 16 residues. The CDR3, as DNA: TGTGCCAGCAGCCCCCCCGGACCCAAAGGGAATGAAAAACTGTTTTTT. This encodes CASSPPGPKGNEKLFF.